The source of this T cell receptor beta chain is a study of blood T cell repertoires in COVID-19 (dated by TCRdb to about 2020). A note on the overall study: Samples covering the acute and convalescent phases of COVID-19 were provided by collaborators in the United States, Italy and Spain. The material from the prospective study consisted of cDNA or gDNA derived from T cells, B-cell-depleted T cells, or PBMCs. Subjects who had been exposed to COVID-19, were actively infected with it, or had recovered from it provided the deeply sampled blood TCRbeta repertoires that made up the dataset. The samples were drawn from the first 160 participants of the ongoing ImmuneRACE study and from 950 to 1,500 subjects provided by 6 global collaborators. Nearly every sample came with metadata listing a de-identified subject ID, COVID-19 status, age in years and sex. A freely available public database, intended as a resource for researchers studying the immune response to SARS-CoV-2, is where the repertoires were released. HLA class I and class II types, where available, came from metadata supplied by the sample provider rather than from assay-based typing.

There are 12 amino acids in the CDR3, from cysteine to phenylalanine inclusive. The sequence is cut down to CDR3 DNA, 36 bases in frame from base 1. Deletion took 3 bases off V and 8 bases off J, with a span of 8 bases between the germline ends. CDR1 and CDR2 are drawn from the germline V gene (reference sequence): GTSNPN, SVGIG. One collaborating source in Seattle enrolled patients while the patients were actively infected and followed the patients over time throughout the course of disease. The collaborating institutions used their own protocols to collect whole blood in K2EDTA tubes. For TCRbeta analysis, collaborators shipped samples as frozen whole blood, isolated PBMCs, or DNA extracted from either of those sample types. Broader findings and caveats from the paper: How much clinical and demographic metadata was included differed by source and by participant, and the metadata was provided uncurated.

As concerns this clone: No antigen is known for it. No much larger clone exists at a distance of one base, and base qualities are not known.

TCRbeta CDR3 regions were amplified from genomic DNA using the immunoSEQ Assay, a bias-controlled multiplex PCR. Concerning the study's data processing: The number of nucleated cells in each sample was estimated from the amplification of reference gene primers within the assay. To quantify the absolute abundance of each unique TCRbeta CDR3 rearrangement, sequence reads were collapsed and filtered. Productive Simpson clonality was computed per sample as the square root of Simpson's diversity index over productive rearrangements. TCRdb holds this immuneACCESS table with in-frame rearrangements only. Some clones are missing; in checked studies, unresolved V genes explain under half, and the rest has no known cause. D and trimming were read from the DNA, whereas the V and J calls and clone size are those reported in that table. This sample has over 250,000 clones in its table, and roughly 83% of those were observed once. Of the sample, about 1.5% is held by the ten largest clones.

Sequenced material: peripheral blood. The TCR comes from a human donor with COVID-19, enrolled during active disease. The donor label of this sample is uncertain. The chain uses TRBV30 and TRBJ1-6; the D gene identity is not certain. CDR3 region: CAWSDPDSPLHF. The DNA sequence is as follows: TGTGCCTGGAGCGATCCGGATTCACCCCTCCACTTT.